Described below is a single T cell receptor (beta chain) sequence and its context. Sequenced by immunoSEQ multiplex PCR; TCRdb stores in-frame clones only, minus some. Among some 130,000 clones listed, about 81% were seen once. These data belong to a study of blood T cell repertoires in COVID-19. The specimen sequenced was PBMCs or T cells enriched from blood (not recorded which). This clonotype was obtained from a middle-aged man with acute COVID-19.

As DNA, the CDR3 is TGTGCCAGCAGCTTAGCGATTGCACAGGGAATATCCTACGAGCAGTACTTC. Translated, it gives CASSLAIAQGISYEQYF. The V call is TRBV7-4, the J call TRBJ2-7, with D possibly being TRBD1 (6 bases). V shed 0 bases and J shed 1 base, with 16 bases lying between them. CDR1 and CDR2 from the germline V gene are SGHVT and SQSDAQ. CDR3 size: 17 residues.